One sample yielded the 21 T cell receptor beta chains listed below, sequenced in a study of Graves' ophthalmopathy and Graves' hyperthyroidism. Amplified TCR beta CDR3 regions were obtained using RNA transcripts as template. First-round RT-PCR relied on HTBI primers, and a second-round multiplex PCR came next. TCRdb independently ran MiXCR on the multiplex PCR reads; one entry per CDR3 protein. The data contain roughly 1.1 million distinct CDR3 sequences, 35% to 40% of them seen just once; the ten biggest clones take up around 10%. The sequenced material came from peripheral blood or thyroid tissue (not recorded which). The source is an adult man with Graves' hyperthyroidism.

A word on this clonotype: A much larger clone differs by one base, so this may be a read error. CDR3 nucleotides: TGTGCCAGCAGCTCCGACAGTTTTAATTCACCCTTCCACTTT. Its translation is CASSSDSFNSPFHF. The V call is TRBV11-2, the J call TRBJ1-6; D is perhaps TRBD1 (5 bases). This CDR3 spans 14 amino acids. Germline V CDR1 and CDR2: SGHAT, FQNNGV.

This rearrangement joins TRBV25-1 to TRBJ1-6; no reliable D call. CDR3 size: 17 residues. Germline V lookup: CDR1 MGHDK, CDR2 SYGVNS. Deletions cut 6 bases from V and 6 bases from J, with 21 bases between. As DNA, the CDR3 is TGTGCCAGCAGGGCGGGATCTGCTTTCGTTCGTAATTCACCCCTCCACTTT. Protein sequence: CASRAGSAFVRNSPLHF.

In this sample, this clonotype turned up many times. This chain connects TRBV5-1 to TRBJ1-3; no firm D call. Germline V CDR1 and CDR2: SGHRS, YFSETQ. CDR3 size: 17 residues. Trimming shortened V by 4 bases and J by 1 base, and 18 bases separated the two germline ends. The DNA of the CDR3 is TGCGCCAGCAGCATCTCCTTCGGCCGAACATCTGGAAACACCATATATTTT. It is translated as CASSISFGRTSGNTIYF.

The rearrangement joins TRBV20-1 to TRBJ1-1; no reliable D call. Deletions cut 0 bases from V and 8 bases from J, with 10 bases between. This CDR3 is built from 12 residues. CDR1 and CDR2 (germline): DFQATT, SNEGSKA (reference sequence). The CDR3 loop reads CSARDRTAEAFF. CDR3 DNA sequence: TGCAGTGCTAGAGACAGGACCGCCGAAGCTTTCTTT.

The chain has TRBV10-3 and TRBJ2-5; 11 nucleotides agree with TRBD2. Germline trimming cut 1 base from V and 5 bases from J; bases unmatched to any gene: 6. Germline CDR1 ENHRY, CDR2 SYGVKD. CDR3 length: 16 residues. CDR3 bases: TGTGCCATCAGTGAGTTGGGGACTAGCGGTACGGAGACCCAGTACTTC. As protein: CAISELGTSGTETQYF.

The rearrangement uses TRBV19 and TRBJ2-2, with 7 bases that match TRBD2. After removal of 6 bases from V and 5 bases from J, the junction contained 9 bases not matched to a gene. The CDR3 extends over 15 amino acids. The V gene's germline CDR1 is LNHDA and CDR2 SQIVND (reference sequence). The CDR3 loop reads CASSPVGGVTGELFF. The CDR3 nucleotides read TGTGCCAGTAGCCCCGTGGGGGGGGTAACCGGGGAGCTGTTTTTT.

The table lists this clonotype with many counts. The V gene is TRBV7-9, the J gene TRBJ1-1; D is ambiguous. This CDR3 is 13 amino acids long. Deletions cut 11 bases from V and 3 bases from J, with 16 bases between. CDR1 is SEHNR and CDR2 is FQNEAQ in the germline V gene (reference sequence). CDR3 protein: CASPRLGYTEAFF. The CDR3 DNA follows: TGTGCCTCACCCCGTTTGGGCTACACTGAAGCTTTCTTT.

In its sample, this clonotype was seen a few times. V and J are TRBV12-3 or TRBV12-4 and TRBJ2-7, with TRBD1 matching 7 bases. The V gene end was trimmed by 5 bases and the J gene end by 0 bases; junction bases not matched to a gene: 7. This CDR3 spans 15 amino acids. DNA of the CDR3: TGTGCCAGCAGTAACGGACAGGCGGGCTCCTACGAGCAGTACTTC. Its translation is CASSNGQAGSYEQYF.

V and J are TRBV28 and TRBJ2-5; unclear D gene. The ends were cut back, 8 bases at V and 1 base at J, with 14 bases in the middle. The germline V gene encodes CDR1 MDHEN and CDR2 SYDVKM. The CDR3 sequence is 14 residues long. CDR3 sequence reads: CASDTSNVQETQYF. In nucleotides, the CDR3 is TGTGCCAGCGACACCAGTAACGTCCAAGAGACCCAGTACTTC.

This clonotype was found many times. CDR3 DNA: TGTGCCAGCAGCAAGGCAGGGTCGCGTGAGCAGTACTTC. This translates into CASSKAGSREQYF. The V call is TRBV14, the J call TRBJ2-7; maybe TRBD1 (5 bases). Germline V gives CDR1 SGHDN, CDR2 FVKESK. The CDR3 is made up of 13 amino acids. V was cut by 5 bases and J by 7 bases, with 15 bases left in between. The whole variable domain, filled in from reference TRBV14 and TRBJ2-7, reads EAGVTQFPSHSVIEKGQTVTLRCDPISGHDNLYWYRRVMGKEIKFLLHFVKESKQDESGMPNNRFLAERTGGTYSTLKVQPAELEDSGVYFCASSKAGSREQYFGPGTRLTVT.

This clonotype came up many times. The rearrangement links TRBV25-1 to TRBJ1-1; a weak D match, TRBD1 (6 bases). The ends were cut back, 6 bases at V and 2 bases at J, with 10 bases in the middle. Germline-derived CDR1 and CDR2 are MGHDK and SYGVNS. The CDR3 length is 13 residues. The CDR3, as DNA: TGTGCCAGCAGGAGGGGGGATAACACTGAAGCTTTCTTT. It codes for CASRRGDNTEAFF.

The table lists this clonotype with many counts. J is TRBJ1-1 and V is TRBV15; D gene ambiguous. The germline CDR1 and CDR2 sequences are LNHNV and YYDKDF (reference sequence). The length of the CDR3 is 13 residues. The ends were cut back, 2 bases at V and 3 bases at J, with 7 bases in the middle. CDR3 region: CATSRQEDTEAFF. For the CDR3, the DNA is TGTGCCACCAGCAGACAGGAGGACACTGAAGCTTTCTTT.

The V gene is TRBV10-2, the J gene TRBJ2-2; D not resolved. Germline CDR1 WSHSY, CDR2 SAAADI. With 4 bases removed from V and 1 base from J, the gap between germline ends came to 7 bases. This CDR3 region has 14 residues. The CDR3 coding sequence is TGCGCCAGCAGTGGTCCCGGGAACACCGGGGAGCTGTTTTTT. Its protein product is CASSGPGNTGELFF.

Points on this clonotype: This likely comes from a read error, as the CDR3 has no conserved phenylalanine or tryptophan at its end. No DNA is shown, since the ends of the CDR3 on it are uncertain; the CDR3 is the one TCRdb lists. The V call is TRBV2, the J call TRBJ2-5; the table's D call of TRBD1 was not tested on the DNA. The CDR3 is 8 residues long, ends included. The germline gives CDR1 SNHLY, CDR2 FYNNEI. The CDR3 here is CASRRGTG.

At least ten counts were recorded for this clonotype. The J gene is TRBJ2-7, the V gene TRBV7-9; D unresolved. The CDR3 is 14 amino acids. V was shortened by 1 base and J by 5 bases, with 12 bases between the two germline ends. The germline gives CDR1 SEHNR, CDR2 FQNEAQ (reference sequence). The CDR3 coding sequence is TGTGCCAGCAGCTTAGTAGCAAACGGCGACGAGCAGTACTTC. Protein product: CASSLVANGDEQYF.

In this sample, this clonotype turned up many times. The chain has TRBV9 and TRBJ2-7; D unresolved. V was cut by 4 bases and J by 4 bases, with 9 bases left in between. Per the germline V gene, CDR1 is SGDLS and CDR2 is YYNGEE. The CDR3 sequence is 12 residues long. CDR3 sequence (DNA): TGTGCCAGCAGCACAGAAGATTACGAGCAGTACTTC. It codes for CASSTEDYEQYF.

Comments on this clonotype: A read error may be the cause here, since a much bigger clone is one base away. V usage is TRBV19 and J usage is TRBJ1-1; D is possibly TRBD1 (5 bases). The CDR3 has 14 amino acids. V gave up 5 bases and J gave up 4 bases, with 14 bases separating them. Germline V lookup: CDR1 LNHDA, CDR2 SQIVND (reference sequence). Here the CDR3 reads CASSVVKGATEAFF. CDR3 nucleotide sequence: TGTGCCAGTAGTGTAGTTAAAGGGGCCACTGAAGCTTTCTTT.

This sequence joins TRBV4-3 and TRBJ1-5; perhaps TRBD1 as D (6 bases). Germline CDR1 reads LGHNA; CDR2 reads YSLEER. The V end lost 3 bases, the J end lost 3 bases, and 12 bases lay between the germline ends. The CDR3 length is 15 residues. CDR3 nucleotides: TGCGCCAGCAGCCACCTGGCAGGGGACAATCAGCCCCAGCATTTT. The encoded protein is CASSHLAGDNQPQHF.

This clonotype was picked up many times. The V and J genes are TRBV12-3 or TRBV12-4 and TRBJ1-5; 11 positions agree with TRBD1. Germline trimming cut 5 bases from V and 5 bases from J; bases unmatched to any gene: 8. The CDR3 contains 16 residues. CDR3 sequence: CASSPLGQGADQPQHF. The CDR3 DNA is TGTGCCAGCAGTCCTCTTGGACAGGGGGCGGATCAGCCCCAGCATTTT.

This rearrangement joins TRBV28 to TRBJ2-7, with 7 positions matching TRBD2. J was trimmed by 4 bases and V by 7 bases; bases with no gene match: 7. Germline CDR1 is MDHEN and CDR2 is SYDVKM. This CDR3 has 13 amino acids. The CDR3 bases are TGTGCCAGCATTGGGGGAGGGCTTTACGAGCAGTACTTC. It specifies CASIGGGLYEQYF.

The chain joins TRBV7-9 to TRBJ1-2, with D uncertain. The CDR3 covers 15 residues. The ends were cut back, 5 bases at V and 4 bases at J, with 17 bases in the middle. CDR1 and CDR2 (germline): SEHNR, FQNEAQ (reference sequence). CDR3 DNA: TGTGCCAGCAGCGTTGAGCGTCAGCGGGGCTATGGCTACACCTTC. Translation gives CASSVERQRGYGYTF.